A selection of T cell receptor beta chains follows, all from one sample in a study of cytomegalovirus exposure and HLA in healthy donors. Here immunoSEQ multiplex PCR was the method, and the copy in TCRdb shows in-frame clones only, minus some. The sample has roughly 100,000 clones; under 85% are singletons. The sample was PBMCs. These receptor sequences come from a woman aged 35 to 49 in good health and CMV-seronegative. Each CDR3 is given with its conserved first and last residue. The D gene is left open where the match is weak. The listing skips clone size in some rows; elsewhere it reads once, few, many or a size class.

v_call	clone_size	j_call	cdr3_length	d_call	cdr3_aa	cdr3_nt
TRBV27	-	TRBJ1-2	12	-	CASASGSSGYTF	TGTGCCAGCGCTTCAGGGTCCTCTGGCTACACCTTC
TRBV7-9	-	TRBJ2-1	15	-	CASSLISGQGNEQFF	TGTGCCAGCAGCTTAATTAGCGGCCAAGGGAATGAGCAGTTCTTC
TRBV2	-	TRBJ1-1	13	TRBD1	CASRTGGGGQAFF	TGTGCCAGCAGAACAGGGGGCGGAGGGCAAGCTTTCTTT
TRBV9	-	TRBJ2-3	16	TRBD2	CASSVRGRAGTDTQYF	TGTGCCAGCAGCGTACGCGGGAGGGCCGGCACAGATACGCAGTATTTT
TRBV4-1	once	TRBJ2-7	15	-	CASSQVSGTTYEQYF	TGCGCCAGCAGCCAGGTATCGGGAACAACTTACGAGCAGTACTTC
TRBV7-5	-	TRBJ2-1	14	-	CGGGAPSSYNEQFF	TGTGGCGGGGGAGCGCCCAGCTCCTACAATGAGCAGTTCTTC
TRBV28	-	TRBJ1-1	16	-	CASSFIVTTMNTEAFF	TGTGCCAGCAGTTTCATTGTTACTACCATGAACACTGAAGCTTTCTTT
TRBV7-2	-	TRBJ1-1	15	TRBD1	CASSLGTGGNTEAFF	TGTGCCAGCAGCTTAGGGACAGGGGGCAACACTGAAGCTTTCTTT
TRBV6-5	-	TRBJ2-3	15	-	CASSYNSGSTDTQYF	TGTGCCAGCAGTTACAATAGCGGAAGCACAGATACGCAGTATTTT
TRBV6-4	-	TRBJ1-2	12	-	CASRGGGRGYTF	TGTGCCAGCAGAGGCGGGGGAAGAGGCTACACCTTC
TRBV6-1	-	TRBJ2-3	16	-	CASSENGRVFTDTQYF	TGTGCCAGCAGTGAAAACGGGCGGGTTTTCACAGATACGCAGTATTTT
TRBV5-1	-	TRBJ2-7	15	TRBD1	CASSAGYRQGDEQYF	TGCGCCAGCAGCGCGGGGTATAGACAGGGGGACGAGCAGTACTTC
TRBV28	-	TRBJ1-3	17	-	CASSFSTWLSAGNTIYF	TGTGCCAGCAGCTTTTCGACCTGGCTAAGCGCTGGAAACACCATATATTTT
TRBV5-4	-	TRBJ2-5	16	TRBD2	CASSLAPSGTGETQYF	TGTGCCAGCAGCTTGGCCCCTAGCGGGACGGGAGAGACCCAGTACTTC
TRBV9	-	TRBJ2-3	13	TRBD2	CASSVALADTQYF	TGTGCCAGCAGCGTAGCACTAGCGGATACGCAGTATTTT
TRBV7-2	-	TRBJ1-2	13	-	CASSPSTVFGYTF	TGTGCCAGCAGCCCGTCGACAGTGTTCGGCTACACCTTC
TRBV7-2	-	TRBJ2-7	17	-	CASSLAGRTVNVYEQYF	TGTGCCAGCAGCTTAGCGGGTAGGACAGTCAATGTCTACGAGCAGTACTTC
TRBV6-1	-	TRBJ2-3	15	TRBD1	CASSAQGASTDTQYF	TGTGCCAGCAGTGCACAGGGGGCGAGCACAGATACGCAGTATTTT
TRBV4-3	few	TRBJ2-7	15	TRBD2	CASSQEAGGGGEQYF	TGCGCCAGCAGCCAAGAGGCGGGCGGGGGAGGAGAGCAGTACTTC
TRBV5-8	-	TRBJ2-1	17	TRBD2	CASSFPSLAAGYNEQFF	TGTGCCAGCAGCTTTCCTTCTCTAGCGGCGGGTTACAATGAGCAGTTCTTC
TRBV6-6	-	TRBJ2-3	15	TRBD1	CASNARQGGTDTQYF	TGTGCCAGCAACGCTCGACAGGGTGGCACAGATACGCAGTATTTT
TRBV7-6	once	TRBJ2-2	15	TRBD2	CASSSPFGRGGELFF	TGTGCCAGCAGCTCCCCTTTCGGGAGGGGCGGGGAGCTGTTTTTT
TRBV6-4	-	TRBJ1-5	13	-	CASSSGGDQPQHF	TGTGCCAGCAGCTCCGGGGGTGATCAGCCCCAGCATTTT
TRBV10-3	few	TRBJ1-1	11	-	CAIRSLTEAFF	TGTGCCATCAGGTCTCTCACTGAAGCTTTCTTT
TRBV19	-	TRBJ2-1	11	-	CASSRIDEQFF	TGTGCCAGTAGTCGTATCGATGAGCAGTTCTTC
TRBV5-1	-	TRBJ1-2	13	TRBD1	CASSATGVYGYTF	TGCGCCAGCAGCGCCACAGGGGTGTATGGCTACACCTTC
TRBV7-9	-	TRBJ2-2	15	-	CASSINRDGAGELFF	TGTGCCAGCAGTATAAACAGGGATGGGGCCGGGGAGCTGTTTTTT
TRBV9	-	TRBJ2-7	16	-	CASSVGRTGVLSEQYF	TGTGCCAGCAGCGTAGGGCGAACGGGAGTCCTTTCCGAGCAGTACTTC
TRBV21-1	-	TRBJ2-5	14	-	CPALSDRNRETQYF	TGTCCCGCTCTTAGCGACCGGAACCGGGAGACCCAGTACTTC
TRBV28	-	TRBJ2-7	14	-	CASSEPTGLSEQYF	TGTGCCAGCAGTGAACCAACAGGGCTTTCCGAGCAGTACTTC
TRBV30	-	TRBJ1-1	11	TRBD1	CACVQGARAFF	TGTGCCTGCGTACAGGGGGCGAGAGCTTTCTTT
TRBV4-3	-	TRBJ1-5	15	TRBD1	CASSQYSGGNQPQHF	TGCGCCAGCAGCCAATACTCAGGGGGGAATCAGCCCCAGCATTTT
TRBV11-2	-	TRBJ1-1	13	-	CASSLYRNTEAFF	TGTGCCAGCAGCTTATACAGAAACACTGAAGCTTTCTTT
TRBV6-5	few	TRBJ1-1	14	TRBD1	CATHRGRMNTEAFF	TGTGCCACCCACAGGGGGCGAATGAACACTGAAGCTTTCTTT
TRBV28	-	TRBJ1-2	15	-	CASSFPLGLSYGYTF	TGTGCCAGCAGTTTCCCCTTAGGACTGAGCTATGGCTACACCTTC
TRBV9	-	TRBJ1-1	16	TRBD1	CASSVGRGLGNTEAFF	TGTGCCAGCAGCGTAGGCAGGGGGCTGGGGAACACTGAAGCTTTCTTT
TRBV10-1	-	TRBJ2-2	15	TRBD2	CASRSGSSNTGELFF	TGCGCCAGCAGGAGCGGGAGCTCGAACACCGGGGAGCTGTTTTTT
TRBV11-1	-	TRBJ1-1	10	TRBD1	CASSGQKAFF	TGTGCCAGCTCGGGACAGAAAGCTTTCTTT
TRBV5-6	-	TRBJ1-5	14	TRBD1	CASSFQGAGQPQHF	TGTGCCAGCAGCTTCCAGGGGGCAGGGCAGCCCCAGCATTTT
TRBV9	-	TRBJ2-7	16	-	CASSRGEAPGFYEQYF	TGTGCCAGCTCGCGAGGGGAGGCACCGGGCTTTTACGAGCAGTACTTC
TRBV27	-	TRBJ1-2	14	-	CASRPDGGTYGYTF	TGTGCCAGCAGGCCGGACGGAGGAACCTATGGCTACACCTTC
TRBV29-1	-	TRBJ2-7	13	TRBD2	CSVVSGSLHEQYF	TGCAGCGTTGTGAGCGGGAGTCTCCACGAGCAGTACTTC
TRBV29-1	few	TRBJ2-1	14	TRBD1	CSVLTGVSGYEQFF	TGCAGCGTGTTAACAGGGGTCTCGGGCTATGAGCAGTTCTTC
TRBV2	-	TRBJ2-7	20	TRBD2	CASSGILTGPALAHYYEQYF	TGTGCCAGCAGTGGGATCCTGACGGGGCCTGCACTAGCGCATTACTACGAGCAGTACTTC
TRBV25-1	-	TRBJ2-5	15	TRBD2	CASSDPGRAGETQYF	TGTGCCAGCAGTGACCCGGGACGAGCGGGGGAGACCCAGTACTTC
TRBV7-8	once	TRBJ2-7	16	-	CASSQASRMSSYEQYF	TGTGCCAGCAGCCAAGCTTCCCGCATGAGCTCCTACGAGCAGTACTTC
TRBV19	-	TRBJ2-2	16	-	CASSILGRGGTGELFF	TGTGCCAGTAGTATATTAGGCAGGGGTGGTACCGGGGAGCTGTTTTTT
TRBV6-5	-	TRBJ2-1	16	TRBD2	CASSFSGTSGNNEQFF	TGTGCCAGCAGTTTCTCCGGGACTAGCGGAAACAATGAGCAGTTCTTC
TRBV4-2	-	TRBJ2-5	17	TRBD2	CASSQAGTSGSQETQYF	TGTGCCAGCAGCCAAGCCGGGACTAGCGGGAGCCAAGAGACCCAGTACTTC
TRBV5-4	-	TRBJ2-5	13	TRBD1	CASSFGQGKTQYF	TGTGCCAGCAGCTTCGGACAGGGGAAGACCCAGTACTTC
TRBV5-1	few	TRBJ2-3	12	-	CASSLFADTQYF	TGCGCCAGCAGCTTGTTCGCAGATACGCAGTATTTT
TRBV7-8	-	TRBJ2-6	15	-	CASSLGGVGANVLTF	TGTGCCAGCAGCTTAGGGGGGGTAGGGGCCAACGTCCTGACTTTC
TRBV6-5	-	TRBJ2-1	14	-	CAARGDTNYNEQFF	TGTGCCGCTAGAGGAGATACAAATTACAATGAGCAGTTCTTC
TRBV7-8	once	TRBJ1-2	14	-	CASSQSTGFLFGDF	TGTGCCAGCAGCCAATCAACGGGGTTTCTTTTTGGGGACTTC
TRBV28	-	TRBJ1-5	15	-	CASNLGTGGNQPQHF	TGTGCCAGCAATTTAGGCACAGGTGGGAATCAGCCCCAGCATTTT
TRBV5-1	-	TRBJ2-3	14	-	CASRPGVVADTQYF	TGCGCCAGCCGTCCAGGGGTGGTGGCAGATACGCAGTATTTT
TRBV28	-	TRBJ2-1	16	-	CASSSLSGSPYNEQFF	TGTGCCAGCAGTTCCCTCTCCGGGAGCCCGTACAATGAGCAGTTCTTC
TRBV2	-	TRBJ1-5	15	-	CASRADSLSNQPQHF	TGTGCCAGCAGAGCGGACAGCCTGAGCAATCAGCCCCAGCATTTT
TRBV7-9	-	TRBJ2-2	16	-	CASSLAGQRNTGELFF	TGTGCCAGCAGCTTAGCGGGGCAGAGAAACACCGGGGAGCTGTTTTTT